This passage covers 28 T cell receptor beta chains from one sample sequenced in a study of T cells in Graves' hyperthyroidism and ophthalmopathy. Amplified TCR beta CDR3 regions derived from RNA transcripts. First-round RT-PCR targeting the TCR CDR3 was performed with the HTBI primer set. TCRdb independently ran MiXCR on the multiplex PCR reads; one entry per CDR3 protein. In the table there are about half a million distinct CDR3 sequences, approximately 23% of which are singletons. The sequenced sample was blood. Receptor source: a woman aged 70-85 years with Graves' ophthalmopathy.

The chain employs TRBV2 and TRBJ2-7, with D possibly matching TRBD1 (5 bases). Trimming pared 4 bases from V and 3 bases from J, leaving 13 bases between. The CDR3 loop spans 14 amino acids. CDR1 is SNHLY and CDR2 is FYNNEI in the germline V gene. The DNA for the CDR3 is TGTGCCAGCAGTGGTCAGGGCCAGATCTACGAGCAGTACTTC. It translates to CASSGQGQIYEQYF.

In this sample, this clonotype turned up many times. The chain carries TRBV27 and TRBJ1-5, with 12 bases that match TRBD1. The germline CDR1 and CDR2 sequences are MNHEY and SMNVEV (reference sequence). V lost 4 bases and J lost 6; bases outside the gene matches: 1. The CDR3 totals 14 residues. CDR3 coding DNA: TGTGCCAGCAGTTCGGGACAGGGGGCTCAGCCCCAGCATTTT. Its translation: CASSSGQGAQPQHF.

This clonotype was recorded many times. The CDR3 DNA is TGTGCCAGCAGTTCCGGGGACAGGGGGCGACGGAACACTGAAGCTTTCTTT. This gives the protein CASSSGDRGRRNTEAFF. The chain employs TRBV12-3 or TRBV12-4 and TRBJ1-1, with 12 bases lining up with TRBD1. The CDR3 loop spans 17 amino acids. V lost 4 bases to trimming and J lost 1 base; unmatched junction nucleotides: 7.

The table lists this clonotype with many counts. CDR3 loop: CASEQNTEAFF. As DNA, the CDR3 is TGTGCCAGCGAGCAGAACACTGAAGCTTTCTTT. This chain links TRBV2 with TRBJ1-1; D remains unclear. Looked up from germline, CDR1 is SNHLY and CDR2 is FYNNEI. V shed 8 bases and J shed 1 base, with 5 bases lying between them. The CDR3 covers 11 residues.

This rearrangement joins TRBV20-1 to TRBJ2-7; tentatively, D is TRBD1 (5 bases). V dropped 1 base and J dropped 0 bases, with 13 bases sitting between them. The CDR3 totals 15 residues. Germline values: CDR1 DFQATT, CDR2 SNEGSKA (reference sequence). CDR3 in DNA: TGCAGTGCTAGAGTCCGAGGACATTACTCCTACGAGCAGTACTTC. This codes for CSARVRGHYSYEQYF.

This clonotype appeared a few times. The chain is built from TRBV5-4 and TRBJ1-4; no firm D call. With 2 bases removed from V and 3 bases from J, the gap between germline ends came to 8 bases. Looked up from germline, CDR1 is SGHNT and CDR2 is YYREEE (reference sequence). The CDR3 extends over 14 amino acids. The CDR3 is CASSFRSANEKLFF. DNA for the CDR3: TGTGCCAGCAGCTTCCGGAGCGCTAATGAAAAACTGTTTTTT.

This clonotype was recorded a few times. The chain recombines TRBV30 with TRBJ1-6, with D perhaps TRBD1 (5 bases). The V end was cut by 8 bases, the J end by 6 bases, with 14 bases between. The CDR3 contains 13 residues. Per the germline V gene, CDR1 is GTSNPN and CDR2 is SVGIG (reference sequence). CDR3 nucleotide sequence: TGTGCCGGGACCCCGGGGGTTAATTCACCCCTCCACTTT. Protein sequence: CAGTPGVNSPLHF. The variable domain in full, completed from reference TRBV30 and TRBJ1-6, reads SQTIHQWPATLVQPVGSPLSLECTVEGTSNPNLYWYRQAAGRGLQLLFYSVGIGQISSEVPQNLSASRPQDRQFILSSKKLLLSDSGFYLCAGTPGVNSPLHFGNGTRLTVT.

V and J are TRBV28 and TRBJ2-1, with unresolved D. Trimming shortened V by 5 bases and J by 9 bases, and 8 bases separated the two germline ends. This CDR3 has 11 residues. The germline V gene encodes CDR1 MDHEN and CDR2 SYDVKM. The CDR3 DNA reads TGTGCCAGCAGTACGGCTCCTGAGCAGTTCTTC. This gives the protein CASSTAPEQFF.

DNA for the CDR3: TGTGCCAGCAGTTCGGTAGCGGGAGTGATCACCGGGGAGCTGTTTTTT. Encoded protein: CASSSVAGVITGELFF. The chain uses TRBV12-3 or TRBV12-4 and TRBJ2-2, with 9 bases fitting TRBD2. The trim removed 4 bases at V and 4 bases at J, leaving 7 bases unmatched. The CDR3 contains 16 residues.

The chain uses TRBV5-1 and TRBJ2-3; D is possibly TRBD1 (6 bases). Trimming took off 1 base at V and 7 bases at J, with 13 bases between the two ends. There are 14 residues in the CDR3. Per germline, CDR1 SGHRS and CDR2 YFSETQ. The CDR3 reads CASSLTTRDNTQYF. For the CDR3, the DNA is TGCGCCAGCAGCTTGACGACCCGGGACAATACGCAGTATTTT. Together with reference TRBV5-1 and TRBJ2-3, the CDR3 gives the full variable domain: KAGVTQTPRYLIKTRGQQVTLSCSPISGHRSVSWYQQTPGQGLQFLFEYFSETQRNKGNFPGRFSGRQFSNSRSEMNVSTLELGDSALYLCASSLTTRDNTQYFGPGTRLTVL.

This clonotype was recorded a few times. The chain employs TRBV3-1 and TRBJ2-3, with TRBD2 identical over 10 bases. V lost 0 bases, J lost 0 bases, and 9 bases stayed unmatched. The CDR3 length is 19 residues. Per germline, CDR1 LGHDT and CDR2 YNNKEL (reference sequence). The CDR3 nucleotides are TGTGCCAGCAGCCAAGAGAGTCTAGCGGGGGTCCATAGCACAGATACGCAGTATTTT. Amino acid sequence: CASSQESLAGVHSTDTQYF.

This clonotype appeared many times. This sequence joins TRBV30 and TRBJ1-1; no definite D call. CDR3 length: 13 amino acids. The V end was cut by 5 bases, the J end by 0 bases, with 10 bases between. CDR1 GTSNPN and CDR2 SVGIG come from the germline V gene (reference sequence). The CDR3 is CAWQALMNTEAFF. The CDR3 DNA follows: TGTGCCTGGCAGGCACTCATGAACACTGAAGCTTTCTTT.

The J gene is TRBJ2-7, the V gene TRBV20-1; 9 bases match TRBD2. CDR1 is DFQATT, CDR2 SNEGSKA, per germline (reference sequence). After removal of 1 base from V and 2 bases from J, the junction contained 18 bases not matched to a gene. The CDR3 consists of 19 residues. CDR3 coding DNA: TGCAGTGCTAGAGCCTATCCGGGCGGTAGCGGGAGAGTCGCCTACGAGCAGTACTTC. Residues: CSARAYPGGSGRVAYEQYF.

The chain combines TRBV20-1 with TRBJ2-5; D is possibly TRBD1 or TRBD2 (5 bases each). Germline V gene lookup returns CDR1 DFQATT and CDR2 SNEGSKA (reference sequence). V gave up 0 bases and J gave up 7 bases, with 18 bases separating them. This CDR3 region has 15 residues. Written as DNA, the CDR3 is TGCAGTGCTAGAGACGGTCAGGAGTGGGACGGGACCCAGTACTTC. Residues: CSARDGQEWDGTQYF.

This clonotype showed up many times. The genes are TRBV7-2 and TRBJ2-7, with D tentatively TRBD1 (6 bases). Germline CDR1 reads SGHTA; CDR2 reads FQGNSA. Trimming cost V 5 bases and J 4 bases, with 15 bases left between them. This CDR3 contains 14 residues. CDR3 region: CASSIGTTEYEQYF. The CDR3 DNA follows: TGTGCCAGCAGCATAGGGACAACCGAATACGAGCAGTACTTC.

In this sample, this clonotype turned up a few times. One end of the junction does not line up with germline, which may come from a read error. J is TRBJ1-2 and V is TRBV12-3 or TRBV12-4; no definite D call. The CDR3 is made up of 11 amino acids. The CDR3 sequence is CASGFTYGYTF. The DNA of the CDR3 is TGTGCCAGCGGTTTTACCTATGGCTACACCTTC.

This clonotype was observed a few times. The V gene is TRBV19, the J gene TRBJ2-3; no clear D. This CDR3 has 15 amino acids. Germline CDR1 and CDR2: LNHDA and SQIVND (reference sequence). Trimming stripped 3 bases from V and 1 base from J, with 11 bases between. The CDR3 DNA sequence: TGTGCCAGTAGTATTCCCGGCAGTGGCACAGATACGCAGTATTTT. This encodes CASSIPGSGTDTQYF.

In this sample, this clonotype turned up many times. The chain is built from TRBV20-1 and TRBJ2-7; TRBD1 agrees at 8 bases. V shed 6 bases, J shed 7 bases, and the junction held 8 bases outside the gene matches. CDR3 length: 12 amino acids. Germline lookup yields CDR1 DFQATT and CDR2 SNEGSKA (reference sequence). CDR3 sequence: CSARQGAQEQYF. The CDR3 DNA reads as TGCAGTGCACGTCAGGGGGCACAGGAGCAGTACTTC.

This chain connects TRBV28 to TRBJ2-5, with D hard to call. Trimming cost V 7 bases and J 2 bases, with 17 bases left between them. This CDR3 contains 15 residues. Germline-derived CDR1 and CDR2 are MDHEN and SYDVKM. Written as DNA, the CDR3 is TGTGCCAGCACCTCCCCCGGGTTGGGGCAAGAGACCCAGTACTTC. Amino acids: CASTSPGLGQETQYF.

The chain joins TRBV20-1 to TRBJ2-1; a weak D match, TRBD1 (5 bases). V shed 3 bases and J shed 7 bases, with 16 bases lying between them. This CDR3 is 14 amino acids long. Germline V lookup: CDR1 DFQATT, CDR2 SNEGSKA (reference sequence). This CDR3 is CSARNPQGRNEQFF. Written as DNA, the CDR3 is TGCAGTGCTAGGAACCCTCAGGGCCGGAATGAGCAGTTCTTC.

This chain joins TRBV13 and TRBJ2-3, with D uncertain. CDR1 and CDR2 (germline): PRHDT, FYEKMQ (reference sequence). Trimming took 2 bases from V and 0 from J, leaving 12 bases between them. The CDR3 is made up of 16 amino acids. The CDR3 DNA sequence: TGTGCCAGCAGCTTAATGGGCGAAACTAGCACAGATACGCAGTATTTT. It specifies CASSLMGETSTDTQYF.

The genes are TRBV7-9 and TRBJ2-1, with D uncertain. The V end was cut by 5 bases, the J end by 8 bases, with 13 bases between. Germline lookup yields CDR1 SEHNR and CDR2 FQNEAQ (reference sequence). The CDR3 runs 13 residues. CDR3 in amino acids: CASSRPPVDEQFF. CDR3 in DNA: TGTGCCAGCAGCCGACCCCCGGTGGATGAGCAGTTCTTC.

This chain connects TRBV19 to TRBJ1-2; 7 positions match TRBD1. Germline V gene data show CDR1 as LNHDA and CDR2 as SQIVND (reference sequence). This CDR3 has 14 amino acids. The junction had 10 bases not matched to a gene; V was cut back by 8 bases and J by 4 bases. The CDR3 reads CASRQGGDPYGYTF. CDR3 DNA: TGTGCCAGTCGACAGGGAGGGGACCCCTATGGCTACACCTTC.

CDR3 sequence reads: CASSLVLGSRTYEQYF. In DNA, the CDR3 is TGCGCCAGCAGCTTGGTATTAGGCAGCCGGACCTACGAGCAGTACTTC. The V and J genes are TRBV5-1 and TRBJ2-7, with unresolved D. There are 16 residues in the CDR3. V was shortened by 0 bases and J by 2 bases, with 15 bases between the two germline ends. Germline lookup yields CDR1 SGHRS and CDR2 YFSETQ. Supplemented by reference TRBV5-1 and TRBJ2-7, the full variable domain reads KAGVTQTPRYLIKTRGQQVTLSCSPISGHRSVSWYQQTPGQGLQFLFEYFSETQRNKGNFPGRFSGRQFSNSRSEMNVSTLELGDSALYLCASSLVLGSRTYEQYFGPGTRLTVT.

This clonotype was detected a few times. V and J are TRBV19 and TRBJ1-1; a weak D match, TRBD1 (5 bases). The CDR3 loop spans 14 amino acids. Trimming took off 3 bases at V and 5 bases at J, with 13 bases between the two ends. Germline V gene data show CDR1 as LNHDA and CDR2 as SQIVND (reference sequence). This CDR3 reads CASSMTGVWTEAFF. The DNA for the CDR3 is TGTGCCAGTAGTATGACGGGGGTGTGGACTGAAGCTTTCTTT.

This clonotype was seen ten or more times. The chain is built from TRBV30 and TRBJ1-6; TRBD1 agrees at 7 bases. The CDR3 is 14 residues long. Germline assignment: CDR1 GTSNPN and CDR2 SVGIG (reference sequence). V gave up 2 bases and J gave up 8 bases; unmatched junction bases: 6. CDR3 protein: CAWSSGQRYSPLHF. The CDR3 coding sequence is TGTGCCTGGAGTTCGGGACAGCGCTATTCACCCCTCCACTTT.

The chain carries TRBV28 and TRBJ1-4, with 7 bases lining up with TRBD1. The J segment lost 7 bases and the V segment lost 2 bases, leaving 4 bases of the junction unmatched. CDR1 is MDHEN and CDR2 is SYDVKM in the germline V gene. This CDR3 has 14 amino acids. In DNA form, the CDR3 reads TGTGCCAGCAGTTTAAGGGGGCCTAGTGAAAAACTGTTTTTT. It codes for CASSLRGPSEKLFF.

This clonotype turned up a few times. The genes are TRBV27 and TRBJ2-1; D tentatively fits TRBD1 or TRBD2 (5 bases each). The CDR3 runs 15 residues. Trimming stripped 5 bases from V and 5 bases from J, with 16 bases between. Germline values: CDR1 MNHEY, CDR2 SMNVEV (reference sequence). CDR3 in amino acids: CASSDSSGTNNEQFF. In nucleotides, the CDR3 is TGTGCCAGCAGTGATTCTTCCGGGACGAACAATGAGCAGTTCTTC.